This TCR beta chain was found in a study of shared clonotypes between healthy human individuals. In the case of this clone: Its specificity is not known.

Every immunoSEQ plate was one replicate of a subset's evenly spread DNA. Clones were sequenced by immunoSEQ multiplex PCR, and TCRdb holds only the in-frame ones, with some missing. The data contain 1,500,000 or so clones, 96% of them singletons. This CDR3 has 17 residues. CDR1 is SGHVS and CDR2 is FQNEAQ in the germline V gene. With 1 base clipped from V and 2 bases from J, the junction kept 11 bases outside the gene matches. Study results and limitations: Sharing across a few donors was seen in 4% to 6.5% of naive CD4 clonotypes.

The rearrangement uses TRBV7-8 and TRBJ2-7; 7 bases align to TRBD1. The sequenced sample was naive CD4+ T cells sorted from blood. The subset: CD45RA+ positively selected. This sequence was found in a man aged 25 to 45 in good health. CDR3 sequence (DNA): TGTGCCAGCAGCTTAGGGGGGCGGCAGGGGGTTACCTACGAGCAGTACTTC. Its translation: CASSLGGRQGVTYEQYF.